These 20 T cell receptor beta chains came from one sample sequenced in a study of blood T cells in healthy people across ages. A J-beta primer mix and a sample-barcoded 5' primer were used in a second PCR of about 7 to 12 cycles. MiXCR, applied by TCRdb to the 5' RACE reads, yields one record per CDR3 protein. The table includes over a million distinct CDR3 sequences, 42% detected once. Sequenced input: blood. These receptors all come from a woman aged 18-30 years in good health.

The J gene is TRBJ2-2, the V gene TRBV7-9, with 8 positions matching TRBD1. CDR1 SEHNR and CDR2 FQNEAQ come from the germline V gene (reference sequence). The CDR3 totals 15 residues. Trimming took 5 bases from V and 2 from J; bases not matched to a gene: 4. The CDR3 DNA is TGTGCCAGCAGCCAGACAGGGGTCAACACCGGGGAGCTGTTTTTT. Protein product: CASSQTGVNTGELFF.

J is TRBJ2-4 and V is TRBV2; no clear D gene. From germline, CDR1 is SNHLY and CDR2 FYNNEI. The CDR3 has 16 residues. Trimming shortened V by 4 bases and J by 0 bases, and 13 bases separated the two germline ends. CDR3 residues: CASSGVGCLAKNIQYF. The CDR3 DNA sequence: TGTGCCAGCAGTGGGGTGGGCTGCCTAGCCAAAAACATTCAGTACTTC.

The J gene is TRBJ2-4, the V gene TRBV11-2; D is perhaps TRBD2 (7 bases). The J call may not be correct, given that the DNA end is closer to TRBJ2-7. CDR3 size: 15 residues. Germline V gene lookup returns CDR1 SGHAT and CDR2 FQNNGV. In DNA form, the CDR3 reads TGTGCCAGCAGCTTTCAAGGGGGGGCCGCCTACGAGCAGTACTTC. Amino acid sequence: CASSFQGGAAYEQYF.

The chain recombines TRBV30 with TRBJ1-1; D is undetermined. Trimming took 3 bases from V and 4 from J, leaving 9 bases between them. Germline V gene sequence: CDR1 GTSNPN, CDR2 SVGIG (reference sequence). The length of the CDR3 is 12 residues. This chain's CDR3 is CAWSHEFTEAFF. In DNA form, the CDR3 reads TGTGCCTGGAGCCACGAATTCACTGAAGCTTTCTTT.

V usage is TRBV29-1 and J usage is TRBJ2-7; the match to TRBD1 covers 8 bases. This CDR3 has 14 amino acids. Losses at the gene ends were 6 bases for V and 0 bases for J; bases not matched to a gene: 7. Per germline, CDR1 SQVTM and CDR2 ANQGSEA. The CDR3 is CSVAGGLHSYEQYF. DNA of the CDR3: TGCAGCGTCGCAGGGGGCCTCCACTCCTACGAGCAGTACTTC.

As regards this clonotype: A much larger clone differs from this one at a single base, so this may be a read error. The chain employs TRBV12-5 and TRBJ1-2, with a possible D match to TRBD1 (6 bases). Per germline, CDR1 LGHNT and CDR2 FRNRAP. This CDR3 comprises 14 residues. The CDR3 coding sequence is TGTGCTAGTGGTTTGGGTCAGGGGCCCTCTGGCTGCACCTTC. It translates to CASGLGQGPSGCTF.

The J gene is TRBJ1-4, the V gene TRBV11-2; TRBD1 matches 8 bases. The CDR3 is made up of 17 amino acids. The germline V gene encodes CDR1 SGHAT and CDR2 FQNNGV. V shed 4 bases, J shed 3 bases, and the junction held 10 bases outside the gene matches. The CDR3, as DNA: TGTGCCAGCAGCTCGGGGCCGGGCAGGGGGCCTAATGAAAAACTGTTTTTT. This gives the protein CASSSGPGRGPNEKLFF.

This chain connects TRBV9 to TRBJ2-1; 7 bases align to TRBD1. This CDR3 is 16 amino acids long. Germline values: CDR1 SGDLS, CDR2 YYNGEE. V lost 0 bases, J lost 0 bases, and 3 bases stayed unmatched. The CDR3 protein is CASSVAWTGSYNEQFF. CDR3 DNA sequence: TGTGCCAGCAGCGTAGCGTGGACAGGCTCCTACAATGAGCAGTTCTTC.

As for this clonotype: Relative to the germline gene, one junction end is altered; a read error may explain this. V usage is TRBV6-6 and J usage is TRBJ2-4, with a weak D call TRBD1 (5 bases). CDR1 and CDR2 (germline): MNHNY, SVGAGI (reference sequence). The length of the CDR3 is 11 residues. CDR3 DNA: TGTGCCGGCAGGGATTTTGACATTCAGTACTTC. It translates to CAGRDFDIQYF.

This rearrangement joins TRBV4-1 to TRBJ2-3; weak D call: TRBD2 (5 bases). The germline V gene has CDR1 MGHRA and CDR2 YSYEKL. V lost 5 bases and J lost 2, with 17 bases in between. The CDR3 covers 16 residues. CDR3 in amino acids: CASSTGERRFTDTQYF. DNA of the CDR3: TGCGCCAGCAGCACCGGCGAGCGGCGGTTCACAGATACGCAGTATTTT.

The V gene is TRBV29-1, the J gene TRBJ1-2, with a weak D call TRBD1 (6 bases). Germline V CDR1 and CDR2: SQVTM, ANQGSEA. The CDR3 is 15 amino acids. V lost 0 bases and J 2 bases, leaving 13 bases between the germline ends. CDR3 loop: CSVEEAGVRNYGYTF. The CDR3 bases are TGCAGCGTTGAAGAGGCAGGGGTCCGGAACTATGGCTACACCTTC.

The chain employs TRBV12-3 or TRBV12-4 and TRBJ1-4; 7 bases map to TRBD1. The CDR3 length is 15 residues. The ends lost 6 bases at V and 7 bases at J; junction bases unmatched: 11. CDR3 nucleotide sequence: TGTGCCAGCAGCCCGGGACAGCTTATGAGTGAAAAACTGTTTTTT. This translates into CASSPGQLMSEKLFF.

V gene TRBV20-1 combines with J gene TRBJ2-3; tentative D call: TRBD2 (6 bases). CDR1 is DFQATT, CDR2 SNEGSKA, per germline (reference sequence). Trimming removed 6 bases at V and 1 base at J, with 11 bases between. The CDR3 runs 13 residues. The CDR3 region has the DNA TGCAGTGCCCCTTGGGGGGGCACAGATACGCAGTATTTT. This gives the protein CSAPWGGTDTQYF.

The chain recombines TRBV6-1 with TRBJ1-2; 10 bases are shared with TRBD1. There are 14 residues in the CDR3. CDR1 and CDR2 (germline): MNHNS, SASEGT. The V and J ends lost 2 bases and 7 bases, in that order; junction bases with no gene match: 4. This CDR3 reads CASSEFRTGGGYTF. The CDR3 nucleotides read TGTGCCAGCAGTGAATTCAGGACAGGGGGTGGCTACACCTTC.

The rearrangement joins TRBV27 to TRBJ2-3; the match to TRBD2 covers 7 bases. This CDR3 is built from 15 residues. The junction had 11 bases not matched to a gene; V was cut back by 5 bases and J by 6 bases. CDR1 is MNHEY and CDR2 is SMNVEV in the germline V gene (reference sequence). Written as DNA, the CDR3 is TGTGCCAGCAGTACCCGACTAGCCCTAGGGGATACGCAGTATTTT. This gives the protein CASSTRLALGDTQYF.

Notes on this clonotype: Germline and junction disagree at one end, which may indicate a read error. In DNA, the CDR3 is TGTGCCAGCGGGGGGCGAACTAGCGGGAACAATGGGCAGTTCTTC. Translated: CASGGRTSGNNGQFF. This chain joins TRBV27 and TRBJ2-1, with TRBD2 identical over 10 bases. This CDR3 has 15 amino acids. Germline loops: CDR1 MNHEY, CDR2 SMNVEV (reference sequence).

The table lists this clonotype with a count of one. The chain employs TRBV5-1 and TRBJ2-7; the match to TRBD1 covers 8 bases. Germline V gives CDR1 SGHRS, CDR2 YFSETQ. The CDR3 sequence is 15 residues long. With V trimmed by 3 bases and J by 4 bases, 9 bases remained unmatched. The CDR3 region has the DNA TGCGCCAGCAGCTGGAGGACAGGGTTTGCGTACGAGCAGTACTTC. As protein: CASSWRTGFAYEQYF.

In its sample, this clonotype was seen once. The gene calls are TRBV11-2 and TRBJ2-2; 10 bases fit TRBD2. Trimming took 1 base from V and 1 from J; bases not matched to a gene: 9. This CDR3 has 19 residues. Per germline, CDR1 SGHAT and CDR2 FQNNGV. In nucleotides, the CDR3 is TGTGCCAGCAGCTTAGTGTCTAGCGGGAGTACTAAGAACACCGGGGAGCTGTTTTTT. Translating gives CASSLVSSGSTKNTGELFF.

Notes on this clonotype: Mismatch with germline at one junction end may stem from a read error. V is TRBV7-7 and J is TRBJ2-1, with 9 bases lining up with TRBD2. The germline V gene has CDR1 SSHAT and CDR2 FNYEAQ (reference sequence). This CDR3 is 14 amino acids long. The CDR3 DNA reads TGTGCTAGCAGCTTAGGCGGGGGGGCGGGTGAGCAGTTCTTC. Translating gives CASSLGGGAGEQFF.

On this clonotype: A much larger clone differs by one base, so this may be a read error. V usage is TRBV20-1 and J usage is TRBJ2-7, with 10 bases identical to TRBD1. V lost 8 bases and J lost 7; bases outside the gene matches: 11. The CDR3 runs 13 residues. Germline CDR1 reads DFQATT; CDR2 reads SNEGSKA (reference sequence). CDR3 in amino acids: CSSIRDRGNEQYF. CDR3 in DNA: TGCAGTTCTATACGGGACAGGGGCAATGAGCAGTACTTC.